The clone carrying this TCR beta chain was recorded at least ten times. This record comes from a study of T-cell reconstitution after alpha-beta-depleted transplantation in children. Unique molecular identifiers featured in how the TCRbeta library was prepared. One entry per CDR3 protein, called by TCRdb with MiXCR from the PCR reads. The sample records approximately 200,000 distinct CDR3 sequences, roughly 6.3% being singletons. This CDR3 comprises 12 residues. CDR1 and CDR2 (germline): SGHTA, FQGTGA. V was pared by 5 bases and J by 9 bases, with 11 bases between. The sample in question was PBMCs, obtained before TCRalphabeta/CD19-depleted stem cell transplant. This rearrangement joins TRBV7-3 to TRBJ2-1; D is unresolved. The clonotype comes from a girl under three years old with combined immunodeficiency, due to receive a stem cell transplant. This chain's CDR3 is CASSPPWGEQFF. CDR3 nucleotide sequence: TGTGCCAGCAGCCCCCCATGGGGTGAGCAGTTCTTC. The full variable domain, completed using reference TRBV7-3 and TRBJ2-1, is GAGVSQTPSNKVTEKGKYVELRCDPISGHTALYWYRQSLGQGPEFLIYFQGTGAADDSGLPNDRFFAVRPEGSVSTLKIQRTERGDSAVYLCASSPPWGEQFFGPGTRLTVL.